This T cell receptor (beta chain) was found in a study of cytomegalovirus exposure and HLA in healthy donors (dated by TCRdb to about 2017). Background for the entire study: An earlier analysis of roughly 500 of the donors reported 250 to 300 Gb of sequence data and 117 million unique TCR beta sequences obtained from around 180 million T cells. Roughly five DR-DQ haplotypes were handled as single units for association and clustering, since linkage in the cohort was strong. Alongside the repertoire data, information on donor age, sex, ethnicity and CMV serostatus was compiled. Around 320 gigabases of sequencing data and tens of millions of unique TCR sequences were included in an early release covering roughly 600 HLA-typed donors. To study patterns of TCR occurrence, a later analysis re-analyzed previously published TCR beta repertoires from hundreds of donors and added high-resolution HLA genotyping. An earlier analysis of approximately 640 of the donors applied high-throughput TCR beta sequencing to assess whether each TCR beta V gene segment acted as functional or pseudogenic. In a later genetic analysis, genome-wide SNP genotypes for about 65% of the roughly 700 donors were used, and that subset was treated as a discovery cohort. All discovery cohort repertoires had been generated using a single sequencing platform. In the later analysis, no new phenotypic data were used to find candidate immune exposures; instead, reliance was placed on TCR beta sequences and their occurrence across donors. To predict cytomegalovirus infection status, the study combined high-throughput TCR immunosequencing, statistical association of individual TCRs with disease status, and machine learning. Using immunosequencing, the study profiled T cell repertoires from approximately 700 subjects and related those repertoires to cytomegalovirus serostatus. Across some 400 genotyped donors of the cohort, an average of roughly 200,000 unique TCR beta nucleotide sequences per donor were sequenced, and approximately 19% of those sequences were non-productive. The genetic ancestry cluster associated with self-reported Caucasian donors included 70% to 85% of the roughly 360 genotyped donors. Typing coverage varied by locus: roughly 620-630 donors for A, B, C, DRB1 and DQB1; approximately 560 for DQA1; some 610 for DPA1; roughly 450 for DPB1. Besides the first cohort of some 670 subjects, a separate validation cohort made up of over a hundred different subjects was used. Both class I and class II loci were covered by HLA typing, at four-digit resolution. The study was designed to test whether signatures of past pathogen exposure could be identified by cataloging public T cell receptors. Findings and caveats that apply to the study as a whole: Compared with equally common non-associated chains, HLA-associated TCR beta chains in a later analysis were more clonally expanded and had lower generation probabilities. For the cohort, immune exposure information was limited to CMV serostatus. The classifier was reported to diagnose cytomegalovirus status with high specificity and sensitivity in both the original cohort and the validation cohort. The sequencing pipeline was judged likely to have produced a cluster of highly shared sequence variants as a technical artifact. In a later analysis, most CMV-associated TCR beta chains were found to appear HLA-restricted, with HLA associations seemingly driven largely by CMV exposure. This cohort had only TCR beta chains sequenced, and the lack of alpha or paired-chain data limited which features could be detected. Because the 87-base-pair reads could not distinguish some IMGT-functional V segments, including TRBV6-2 and TRBV6-3, those segments were excluded. Several of the top co-occurrence clusters appeared to be linked to parvovirus B19, influenza, CMV and Epstein-Barr virus, according to a later analysis. An association between a missense DCLRE1C variant and V-gene and J-gene trimming of TCR beta chains was found in a later genetic analysis and replicated in an independent cohort. Linkage disequilibrium might explain the correlated functional status among segregating V segments, but an unknown experimental factor could not be excluded. When HLA alleles, especially DR and DQ, strongly co-occurred, attributing TCR associations to individual alleles was difficult. Most TCR sequences were seen in very few donors, while some public TCRs were found in many individuals. Because counts were too low, seventeen rarely observed V segments, including chromosome 9 orphons, were excluded from the earlier analysis of 500 to 700 of the donors. In a later genetic analysis, fewer N-insertions in productive TCRs were reported among donors in an Asian-associated ancestry cluster than the roughly 700-donor mean. According to the authors, the approach could potentially be generalized to other disease states and immunological phenotypes. Because HLA typing was unavailable for some donors at each locus, only the typed subset was used in association tests. In an earlier analysis of fewer than 750 of the donors, most TCR beta V segments were observed in productive rearrangements about 90% or about 30% of the time, broadly matching IMGT annotations. The study gave a list of under 200 TCR beta chains associated with cytomegalovirus. A further reported finding was that TCR beta sequences accurately predicted the HLA-A and HLA-B alleles for most subjects in the first cohort. In a later analysis, some 17,000 TCR beta sequences were associated with specific HLA alleles at a false discovery rate of 0.05. In a later analysis, the rate of TCR association differed among HLA loci, with DRB1 alleles having the most associated TCRs and HLA-C alleles having the fewest. Sequencing depth was assumed to be roughly uniform across donors in the presence/absence analyses, though that assumption may not hold. A few of the identified cytomegalovirus-associated TCR beta chains were confirmed in vitro to be specific for cytomegalovirus antigens.

The cohort consisted of hundreds of healthy bone marrow donors. All cohort members were sampled while nominally healthy, although unrecorded immune exposures were likely present. The donor tested CMV seronegative, placing the donor among the roughly 400 seronegative members of the cohort. Each donor provided a peripheral blood sample, and peripheral blood mononuclear cells were used for TCR beta sequencing. The Qiagen DNeasy Blood Extraction Kit was used to extract genomic DNA from the blood cell samples. Receptor amplification or capture employed the immunoSEQ multiplex PCR assay. A mixture of 60 forward primers for TCR Vbeta segments and 13 reverse primers for TCR Jbeta segments was used in the multiplex PCR. A multiplex PCR assay on genomic DNA amplified the CDR3 region of rearranged TCR beta genes. Amplified TCR beta libraries were sequenced as 87-base-pair reads on the Illumina HiSeq System. The source study handled its data this way. A later analysis counted about 82 million unique TCR beta chains across the 670 or so repertoires, and some 11 million of these chains were shared by at least two donors. To remove PCR and sequencing errors, raw reads were error-corrected and collapsed into unique sequences using a nearest-neighbor algorithm that merged closely related sequences. V, D and J gene segments were assigned by aligning CDR3 sequences to IMGT reference sequences. Each retained sequence needed at least a six-nucleotide match to both a V gene segment and a J gene segment. Rearrangements were classified as productive when the CDR3 lacked stop codons and remained in frame with V and J, and all other rearrangements were classified as non-productive. Following IMGT convention, CDR3 was defined as the stretch from the second conserved V-encoded cysteine up to the conserved J-encoded phenylalanine. The earlier analysis of more than 450 of the donors excluded sequences that lacked an unambiguous match to a single V gene segment. An earlier analysis of fewer than 750 of the donors called V segments functional above 56.7% productive rearrangements and segregating when the between-donor standard deviation exceeded 5%. A statistical classification framework was developed to diagnose cytomegalovirus status using the catalog of TCR beta chain sequences. In a later analysis, TCR nucleotide sequences were compared against IMGT/GENE-DB human TR gene sequences so that V and J genes could be assigned. The TCRdist pipeline was used in a later analysis to assign CDR3 sequences and most-parsimonious VDJ recombination scenarios. In a later analysis, each TCR beta chain was defined by its CDR3 amino acid sequence together with its V-gene family, and reads without a unique V-gene family were excluded. As a way to deal with suspected cross-contamination and a sequencing artifact, a later analysis dropped 500 to 700 nucleotide sequences that were highly shared and had low generation probability. In a later analysis, a clonal expansion index for each public chain was calculated from normalized within-repertoire ranks of inferred template counts. Generation probabilities in a later analysis came from a VDJ recombination model fitted to out-of-frame rearrangements, and those results were checked against IGoR. Hypergeometric tests were used in a later analysis to score TCR-TCR, TCR-HLA and TCR-CMV co-occurrence, with a repertoire-size bias correction applied to the TCR pairs. To estimate false discovery rates, a later analysis permuted the HLA or CMV assignments 20 times. A later analysis grouped co-occurring TCRs with DBSCAN, adding TCRdist sequence similarity when clustering within HLA-allele-positive subsets. For co-occurrence clustering, repertoires with fewer than 30,000 or more than 120,000 public chains were excluded, along with roughly five repertoires with anomalous nucleotide sharing. TCRdb's version of the immuneACCESS table is confined to in-frame rearrangements and falls short of the full clone set. An unresolved V gene accounts for under half of the shortfall where checked; the remainder is of unknown origin. That table is the source of V, J and clone size, and D and trimming were worked out from the DNA. For this sample there are 150,000 to 200,000 clones; less than 85% appear just once. The top ten clones comprise 4.8% of the sample.

Concerning this clone itself: Its antigen target is currently unknown. No quality values exist for individual bases; no much larger clone is one base distant.

CDR1 MDHEN and CDR2 SYDVKM are derived from the germline V gene. Taken from cysteine to phenylalanine, the CDR3 has 11 residues. Only the CDR3 part of the read is kept: 33 bases, read in frame from the first base. V lost 10 bases and J lost 2 bases; the stretch between them is 8 bases long. This clonotype was sampled from a man younger than 35 in good health and CMV-seronegative. Sequenced material: PBMCs. The rearrangement joined TRBV28 to TRBJ1-2; the D gene assignment is ambiguous. The DNA sequence is as follows: TGTGCCATTCCGGGGAACTATGGCTACACCTTC. This gives the protein CAIPGNYGYTF.